The sequence of this T cell receptor (beta chain) was determined in a study of T-cell memory formation after mild COVID-19. Study observations and caveats: CD4+ bias marked clones expanding day 15 to 37, unlike balanced contracting clones.

Losses at the gene ends were 4 bases for V and 1 base for J; bases not matched to a gene: 12. The CDR3 runs to 18 residues. From germline, CDR1 is SGHAT and CDR2 FQDESV (reference sequence). About this clonotype itself: What it recognizes is unknown.

Sample barcodes and UMIs were carried by the TCR alpha and TCR beta cDNA libraries that 5'RACE generated with constant-segment primers. TCRdb itself ran the 5' RACE reads through MiXCR, one entry per CDR3 protein. The table has hundreds of thousands of distinct CDR3 sequences, around a sixth seen once. This clonotype was sampled from a man younger than 35 who had mild COVID-19 (a few samples of this study predate the infection). Cell type and time point are not known. The sequencing sample was made of PBMCs or a T cell subset sorted from them (not recorded which). The rearrangement links TRBV11-1 to TRBJ2-5; TRBD2 matches at 10 bases. The DNA for the CDR3 is TGTGCCAGCAGCTGGGGACTAGCGCTACCGTCTAGCCAAGAGACCCAGTACTTC. Protein sequence: CASSWGLALPSSQETQYF.